A single sample is the source of the 20 T cell receptor beta chains below, sequenced in a study of OX40 agonist ivuxolimab in advanced cancers. The protocol was immunoSEQ multiplex PCR, while the TCRdb copy is restricted to in-frame clones and leaves out a portion. The data hold around 50,000 clones, with approximately 90% observed a single time. The sample consisted of CD4+ or CD8+ T cells sorted from blood, taken in a trial of the OX40 agonist ivuxolimab. The receptors were gathered from an adult with an advanced solid tumor such as melanoma, head and neck, liver or kidney cancer.

The rearrangement joins TRBV14 to TRBJ2-3; 7 bases match TRBD2. The CDR3 extends over 16 amino acids. Looked up from germline, CDR1 is SGHDN and CDR2 is FVKESK. V shed 4 bases, J shed 2 bases, and the junction held 9 bases outside the gene matches. The CDR3 region has the DNA TGTGCCAGCAGCCCAGGCGGGAGACCTTACACAGATACGCAGTATTTT. Its translation is CASSPGGRPYTDTQYF.

The V call is TRBV11-1, the J call TRBJ1-2, with D unclear. In germline, CDR1 is SGHAT, CDR2 FQDESV (reference sequence). Trimming pared 2 bases from V and 2 bases from J, leaving 6 bases between. The CDR3 has 13 amino acids. CDR3: CASSLIGNYGYTF. The CDR3 DNA reads TGTGCCAGCAGCTTAATAGGGAACTATGGCTACACCTTC.

The V and J genes are TRBV7-9 and TRBJ1-6, with D possibly TRBD1 on 6 matching bases. Germline V CDR1 and CDR2: SEHNR, FQNEAQ (reference sequence). The V gene lost 5 bases and the J gene lost 9 bases, with 14 bases spanning the gap. The CDR3 extends over 14 amino acids. The CDR3: CASSQDSPLSPLHF. The CDR3 DNA follows: TGTGCCAGCAGCCAGGACAGCCCGCTTTCACCCCTCCACTTT.

The chain is built from TRBV15 and TRBJ1-1, with D possibly TRBD1 on 5 matching bases. The V end was cut by 0 bases, the J end by 5 bases, with 13 bases between. The CDR3 consists of 15 residues. The V gene's germline CDR1 is LNHNV and CDR2 YYDKDF (reference sequence). The DNA for the CDR3 is TGTGCCACCAGCAGAGATTGGGGTGAGGGGACTGAAGCTTTCTTT. It yields the protein CATSRDWGEGTEAFF.

The CDR3 reads CASILRWDSSYEQYF. CDR3 DNA: TGTGCCAGCATTTTAAGGTGGGACAGCTCCTACGAGCAGTACTTC. The V and J genes are TRBV2 and TRBJ2-7, with 7 bases that match TRBD1. This CDR3 comprises 15 residues. V gave up 7 bases and J gave up 0 bases; unmatched junction bases: 9. In germline, CDR1 is SNHLY, CDR2 FYNNEI.

The chain recombines TRBV10-1 with TRBJ1-5, with a tentative D call TRBD1 (5 bases). Trimming took 2 bases from V and 11 from J, leaving 13 bases between them. The CDR3 consists of 13 residues. The germline V gene encodes CDR1 WNHNN and CDR2 SYGVQD (reference sequence). The DNA of the CDR3 is TGCGCCAGCAGTGAGCGGTGGGGCGGGACCCAGCATTTT. This encodes CASSERWGGTQHF.

The V call is TRBV7-9, the J call TRBJ1-6, with 9 bases fitting TRBD1. The CDR3 has 14 amino acids. Germline values: CDR1 SEHNR, CDR2 FQNEAQ (reference sequence). The V gene end was trimmed by 5 bases and the J gene end by 8 bases; junction bases not matched to a gene: 4. This chain's CDR3 is CASSRDRAYSPLHF. CDR3 bases: TGTGCCAGCAGCCGGGACAGGGCTTATTCACCCCTCCACTTT.

The CDR3 DNA reads as TGTGCCAGCAGTTTGTCCAGGAACACTGAAGCTTTCTTT. Translated: CASSLSRNTEAFF. The J gene is TRBJ1-1, the V gene TRBV28; no definite D call. Looked up from germline, CDR1 is MDHEN and CDR2 is SYDVKM. The CDR3 is made up of 13 amino acids. With 3 bases removed from V and 1 base from J, the gap between germline ends came to 6 bases.

The chain has TRBV5-1 and TRBJ2-3; 7 nucleotides align to TRBD2. Germline values: CDR1 SGHRS, CDR2 YFSETQ. V lost 4 bases, J lost 6 bases, and 8 bases stayed unmatched. CDR3 length: 14 amino acids. CDR3 coding DNA: TGCGCCAGCAGCCCGGGGAGGGAGGTCGATACGCAGTATTTT. Translating it yields CASSPGREVDTQYF.

The chain links TRBV7-9 to TRBJ1-5; 8 nucleotides match TRBD1. The CDR3 has 15 amino acids. Germline CDR1 reads SEHNR; CDR2 reads FQNEAQ (reference sequence). V dropped 5 bases and J dropped 5; count of bases not matched to a gene: 8. CDR3 loop: CASSHFTGGDQPQHF. In nucleotides, the CDR3 is TGTGCCAGCAGCCACTTTACAGGGGGAGATCAGCCCCAGCATTTT.

The chain carries TRBV11-2 and TRBJ2-7, with unresolved D. The length of the CDR3 is 15 residues. Trimming took 0 bases from V and 2 from J, leaving 11 bases between them. The germline CDR1 and CDR2 sequences are SGHAT and FQNNGV. CDR3 region: CASSLEALPTYEQYF. CDR3 sequence (DNA): TGTGCCAGCAGCTTAGAGGCGCTACCCACCTACGAGCAGTACTTC.

This clone was observed a single time. The V and J genes are TRBV5-1 and TRBJ2-6; 7 nucleotides align to TRBD1. CDR1 is SGHRS and CDR2 is YFSETQ in the germline V gene. There are 17 residues in the CDR3. V lost 5 bases and J lost 3; bases outside the gene matches: 11. Here the CDR3 DNA reads TGCGCCAGCAGTTCATCAGGGGGTCCCTTTGGGGCCAACGTCCTGACTTTC. Protein product: CASSSSGGPFGANVLTF.

The chain couples TRBV7-6 to TRBJ1-3; D gene unclear. This CDR3 contains 19 residues. Germline V gene lookup returns CDR1 SGHVS and CDR2 FNYEAQ. Trimming left V 3 bases short and J 2 bases short, with 23 bases between. CDR3 sequence: CASSFDPALRTAAGNTIYF. The CDR3 DNA reads TGTGCCAGCAGCTTCGACCCCGCCCTTAGGACGGCTGCTGGAAACACCATATATTTT.

V and J are TRBV15 and TRBJ2-6; maybe TRBD1 (5 bases). The CDR3 covers 17 residues. V lost 0 bases to trimming and J lost 0 bases, with 9 bases between them. Germline CDR1 and CDR2: LNHNV and YYDKDF (reference sequence). The CDR3, as DNA: TGTGCCACCAGCAGAGACTCGACAGCCTCTGGGGCCAACGTCCTGACTTTC. The encoded protein is CATSRDSTASGANVLTF.

This chain connects TRBV2 to TRBJ2-7; 7 nucleotides align to TRBD2. CDR1 is SNHLY, CDR2 FYNNEI, per germline. Germline trimming cut 7 bases from V and 2 bases from J; bases unmatched to any gene: 14. The CDR3 contains 16 residues. For the CDR3, the DNA is TGTGCCAGCATCCCGTTTGGGCTAGCGGAGACCTACGAGCAGTACTTC. Encoded protein: CASIPFGLAETYEQYF.

The chain carries TRBV18 and TRBJ2-5, with D uncertain. CDR1 and CDR2 (germline): KGHSH, LQKENI. V was shortened by 0 bases and J by 5 bases, with 4 bases between the two germline ends. The CDR3 consists of 12 residues. The CDR3 DNA reads as TGTGCCAGCTCACCACCTGCGGAGACCCAGTACTTC. It yields the protein CASSPPAETQYF.

The chain links TRBV6-5 to TRBJ1-5, with D unclear. The CDR3 is made up of 11 amino acids. Trimming left V 9 bases short and J 9 bases short, with 12 bases between. Germline-derived CDR1 and CDR2 are MNHEY and SVGAGI. The CDR3 DNA follows: TGTGCCAGTACTAGTGGGTGGCCCCAGCATTTT. It codes for CASTSGWPQHF.

A word on this clone: The same CDR3 can be traced to other DNA sequences in this sample. This chain joins TRBV5-1 and TRBJ2-1, with TRBD1 matching over 7 bases. V dropped 4 bases and J dropped 6; count of bases not matched to a gene: 4. The CDR3 spans 13 residues. In germline, CDR1 is SGHRS, CDR2 YFSETQ. The CDR3 loop reads CASSLGQLNEQFF. CDR3 sequence (DNA): TGCGCCAGCAGCCTGGGACAGCTCAATGAGCAGTTCTTC.

The V call is TRBV6-1, the J call TRBJ2-7, with no clear D. CDR1 MNHNS and CDR2 SASEGT come from the germline V gene. V was cut by 2 bases and J by 4 bases, with 12 bases left in between. The CDR3 consists of 14 residues. Here the CDR3 reads CASSELGDLYEQYF. The CDR3 bases are TGTGCCAGCAGTGAATTAGGAGACTTATACGAGCAGTACTTC.

The gene calls are TRBV6-5 and TRBJ1-5; D gene unclear. Trimming shortened V by 0 bases and J by 0 bases, and 3 bases separated the two germline ends. Germline V CDR1 and CDR2: MNHEY, SVGAGI. This CDR3 spans 14 amino acids. The CDR3 loop reads CASSYSVSNQPQHF. CDR3 DNA sequence: TGTGCCAGCAGTTACTCGGTTAGCAATCAGCCCCAGCATTTT.